This TCR beta chain came from a study of cytomegalovirus exposure and HLA in healthy donors. The PCR ran on 60 Vbeta and 13 Jbeta primers. Sequenced by immunoSEQ multiplex PCR; TCRdb stores in-frame clones only, minus some. This sample carries 95,000 to 150,000 clones, 50% to 75% of them seen once, and the ten largest clones take more than 6.5%. The sequence was obtained from a woman in her forties in good health and CMV-seropositive. The sample was PBMCs.

CDR3 DNA sequence: TGTGCCAGCAGCTCAGGACTAGCCCTTAGAAATGAGCAGTTCTTC. Protein sequence: CASSSGLALRNEQFF. The chain carries TRBV2 and TRBJ2-1; 8 bases are a match to TRBD2. The V gene end was trimmed by 6 bases and the J gene end by 7 bases; junction bases not matched to a gene: 11. The CDR3 has 15 amino acids. The germline CDR1 and CDR2 sequences are SNHLY and FYNNEI. Filled out from reference TRBV2 and TRBJ2-1, the complete variable domain reads EPEVTQTPSHQVTQMGQEVILRCVPISNHLYFYWYRQILGQKVEFLVSFYNNEISEKSEIFDDQFSVERPDGSNFTLKIRSTKLEDSAMYFCASSSGLALRNEQFFGPGTRLTVL.